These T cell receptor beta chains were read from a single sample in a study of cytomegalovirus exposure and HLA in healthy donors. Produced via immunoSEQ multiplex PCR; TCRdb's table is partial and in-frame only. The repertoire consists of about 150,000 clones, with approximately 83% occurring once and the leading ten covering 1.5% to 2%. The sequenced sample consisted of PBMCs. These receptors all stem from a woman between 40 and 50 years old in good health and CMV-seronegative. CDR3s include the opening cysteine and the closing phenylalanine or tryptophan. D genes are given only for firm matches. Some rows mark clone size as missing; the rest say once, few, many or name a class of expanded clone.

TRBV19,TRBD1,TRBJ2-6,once,TGTGCCAGTAGAAAGGGACAGCTCTCTGGGGCCAACGTCCTGACTTTC,CASRKGQLSGANVLTF
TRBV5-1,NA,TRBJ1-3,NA,TGCGCCAGCAGCGGTGGCGGGGTTTCCTCTGGAAACACCATATATTTT,CASSGGGVSSGNTIYF
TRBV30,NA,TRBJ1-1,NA,TGTGCCTGGAGTGTACAGGGAGACACTGAAGCTTTCTTT,CAWSVQGDTEAFF
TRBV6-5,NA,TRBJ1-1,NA,TGTGCCAGCAGTTACTCGGGGCCGTTACGTGAAGCTTTCTTT,CASSYSGPLREAFF
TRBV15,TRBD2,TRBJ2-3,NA,TGTGCCACCAGCGCCCAGCGGGGGGTTACAGATACGCAGTATTTT,CATSAQRGVTDTQYF
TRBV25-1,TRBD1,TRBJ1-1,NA,TGTGCCACCAGTGGACAGGGGATAGGGTCTGAAGCTTTCTTT,CATSGQGIGSEAFF
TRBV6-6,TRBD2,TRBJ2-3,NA,TGTGCCAGCAGAGCGGGGGGGGCAGATACGCAGTATTTT,CASRAGGADTQYF
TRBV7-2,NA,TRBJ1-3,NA,TGTGCCAGCAGCTTGACGGGGACAACCTCTGGAAACACCATATATTTT,CASSLTGTTSGNTIYF
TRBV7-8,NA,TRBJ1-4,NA,TGTGCCAGCAGCCCACGGGTCTTCTTTAATGAAAAACTGTTTTTT,CASSPRVFFNEKLFF
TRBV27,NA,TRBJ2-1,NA,TGTGCCAGCAGCAACCTAGAGGAGGCGGTCCTACAACAGTTCTTC,CASSNLEEAVLQQFF
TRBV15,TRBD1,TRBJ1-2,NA,TGTGCCACCAGCAGGCCGGGACAGGGGCGAGGGTGGGGCTACACCTTC,CATSRPGQGRGWGYTF
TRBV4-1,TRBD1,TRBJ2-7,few,TGCGCCAGCAGCCTACGGACAGGGCGGGTCATTATCAACGAGCAGTACTTC,CASSLRTGRVIINEQYF
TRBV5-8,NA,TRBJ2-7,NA,TGTGCCAGCAGCCCGACATCACATTCCGGCTACGAGCAGTACTTC,CASSPTSHSGYEQYF
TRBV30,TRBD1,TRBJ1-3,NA,TGTGCCTGGAGCCTAGGGGGCGCGGGAAACACCATATATTTT,CAWSLGGAGNTIYF
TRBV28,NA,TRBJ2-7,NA,TGTGCCAGCAGTCAGAGCGGAATCACCTACGAGCAGTACTTC,CASSQSGITYEQYF
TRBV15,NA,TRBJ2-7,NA,TGTGCCACGGGAGAACTAGTTAGCGAGCAGTACTTC,CATGELVSEQYF
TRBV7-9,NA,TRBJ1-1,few,TGTGCCAGCAGCTTAGTACAGGGAATCACTGAAGCTTTCTTT,CASSLVQGITEAFF
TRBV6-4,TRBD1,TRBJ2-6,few,TGTGCCAGCAGCGGGGGACAGGGGTCCTTCTCTGGGGCCAACGTCCTGACTTTC,CASSGGQGSFSGANVLTF
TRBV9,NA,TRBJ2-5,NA,TGTGCCAGCGCCACGGACTTCCAAGAGACCCAGTACTTC,CASATDFQETQYF
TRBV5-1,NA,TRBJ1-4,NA,TGCGCCAGCAGCTCGTCAGGGGATTTAGAGGAAAAACTGTTTTTT,CASSSSGDLEEKLFF
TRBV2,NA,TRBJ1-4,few,TGTGCCAGCAGTGAACAGGGAGGGCATAATGAAAAACTGTTTTTT,CASSEQGGHNEKLFF
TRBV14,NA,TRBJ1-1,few,TGTGCCAGCAGCCGTTCGGTAGGAGAGGAACAGGGATCTGAAGCTTTCTTT,CASSRSVGEEQGSEAFF